What follows are 25 T cell receptor beta chains derived from one specimen sequenced in a study of T cells and copy number aberrations in small-cell lung cancer. Sequencing used immunoSEQ multiplex PCR; TCRdb keeps in-frame clones, though not all of them. The sample carries approximately 150 clones, roughly 90% recorded once. Sequenced sample: tumor tissue. The source is a woman in her fifties or sixties with small cell lung cancer.

The genes are TRBV2 and TRBJ2-7; TRBD2 might be the D (6 bases). This CDR3 is 13 amino acids long. From germline, CDR1 is SNHLY and CDR2 FYNNEI. V was shortened by 10 bases and J by 1 base, with 14 bases between the two germline ends. The CDR3 loop reads CAILRDESYEQYF. The CDR3 region has the DNA TGTGCCATCCTGCGGGACGAATCCTACGAGCAGTACTTC.

The V call is TRBV5-8, the J call TRBJ2-1, with D perhaps matching TRBD2 (6 bases). Trimming shortened V by 2 bases and J by 7 bases, and 10 bases separated the two germline ends. Germline lookup yields CDR1 SGHTS and CDR2 YDEGEE. The CDR3 consists of 13 residues. CDR3 DNA: TGTGCCAGCAGCTTACGGGGGAGAAATGAGCAGTTCTTC. Its translation: CASSLRGRNEQFF.

The gene calls are TRBV29-1 and TRBJ1-2, with 9 bases lining up with TRBD1. The ends lost 4 bases at V and 4 bases at J; junction bases unmatched: 7. The CDR3 sequence is 14 residues long. The germline V gene has CDR1 SQVTM and CDR2 ANQGSEA. The CDR3 here is CSVGWGQGSYGYTF. The DNA for the CDR3 is TGCAGCGTTGGCTGGGGACAGGGAAGCTATGGCTACACCTTC.

V is TRBV19 and J is TRBJ2-1; maybe TRBD2 (6 bases). Trimming took 7 bases from V and 9 from J, leaving 13 bases between them. The CDR3 covers 12 residues. Germline CDR1 and CDR2: LNHDA and SQIVND (reference sequence). Here the CDR3 DNA reads TGTGCCAGTACAGAGCCCGGGAGTGAGCAGTTCTTC. Translation gives CASTEPGSEQFF. Full variable domain (missing parts from reference TRBV19 and TRBJ2-1): DGGITQSPKYLFRKEGQNVTLSCEQNLNHDAMYWYRQDPGQGLRLIYYSQIVNDFQKGDIAEGYSVSREKKESFPLTVTSAQKNPTAFYLCASTEPGSEQFFGPGTRLTVL.

The chain has TRBV5-1 and TRBJ1-5; tentatively, D is TRBD1 (6 bases). Germline assignment: CDR1 SGHRS and CDR2 YFSETQ. The CDR3 covers 15 residues. V was clipped by 0 bases and J by 5 bases, with 12 bases between them. The CDR3 DNA reads TGCGCCAGCAGCTTGGGATGGGGGGCGGATCAGCCCCAGCATTTT. Translation gives CASSLGWGADQPQHF.

CDR3 in DNA: TGCGCCAGCAGCTTGAGTGGGGCAGGGCTTGCTGAAGCTTTCTTT. Translating it yields CASSLSGAGLAEAFF. The chain carries TRBV5-1 and TRBJ1-1, with D possibly being TRBD1 (5 bases). With 1 base removed from V and 6 bases from J, the gap between germline ends came to 16 bases. The CDR3 consists of 15 residues. The germline V gene has CDR1 SGHRS and CDR2 YFSETQ.

This sequence joins TRBV27 and TRBJ1-1; D unclear. Trimming left V 0 bases short and J 3 bases short, with 8 bases between. The CDR3 length is 14 residues. CDR1 MNHEY and CDR2 SMNVEV come from the germline V gene (reference sequence). CDR3 DNA sequence: TGTGCCAGCAGTTTATCGCTCGGGGACACTGAAGCTTTCTTT. This translates into CASSLSLGDTEAFF.

This clone came up once. The CDR3 here is CAWNRGERNTIYF. CDR3 DNA sequence: TGTGCCTGGAATAGGGGGGAGAGAAACACCATATATTTT. This sequence joins TRBV30 and TRBJ1-3; tentatively, D is TRBD1 (6 bases). Trimming pared 4 bases from V and 5 bases from J, leaving 12 bases between. Germline CDR1 GTSNPN, CDR2 SVGIG (reference sequence). This CDR3 comprises 13 residues.

The chain combines TRBV2 with TRBJ2-2; D gene uncertain. Germline-derived CDR1 and CDR2 are SNHLY and FYNNEI. The CDR3 covers 15 residues. V was shortened by 6 bases and J by 0 bases, with 11 bases between the two germline ends. The CDR3, as DNA: TGTGCCAGCAGAAAAGACAATGCGAACACCGGGGAGCTGTTTTTT. It translates to CASRKDNANTGELFF.

The chain combines TRBV5-1 with TRBJ2-3; 11 bases fit TRBD2. There are 15 residues in the CDR3. V was clipped by 1 base and J by 7 bases; unmatched bases: 5. Germline CDR1 and CDR2: SGHRS and YFSETQ. CDR3 residues: CASSLRLAGGNTQYF. The CDR3 nucleotides read TGCGCCAGCAGCTTGAGGCTAGCGGGGGGTAATACGCAGTATTTT.

This chain uses TRBV5-1 with TRBJ2-1, with 13 bases that match TRBD2. V was pared by 3 bases and J by 6 bases, with 3 bases of the junction left unmatched. Per germline, CDR1 SGHRS and CDR2 YFSETQ. The CDR3 consists of 15 residues. The DNA for the CDR3 is TGCGCCAGCAGCTCGACTAGCGGGGGGACCAATGAGCAGTTCTTC. Its protein is CASSSTSGGTNEQFF.

The chain has TRBV5-1 and TRBJ1-1; D not resolved. Germline V gene data show CDR1 as SGHRS and CDR2 as YFSETQ. V dropped 4 bases and J dropped 0 bases, with 10 bases sitting between them. The CDR3 consists of 14 residues. CDR3 coding DNA: TGCGCCAGCAGCCACGGAGCGCTGAACACTGAAGCTTTCTTT. Translating it yields CASSHGALNTEAFF.

The CDR3 sequence: CSVRDSGRFTEAFF. The CDR3 DNA sequence: TGCAGCGTTCGGGACAGTGGGAGGTTTACTGAAGCTTTCTTT. The rearrangement links TRBV29-1 to TRBJ1-1; 7 bases agree with TRBD1. The CDR3 has 14 amino acids. Germline assignment: CDR1 SQVTM and CDR2 ANQGSEA. The junction had 11 bases not matched to a gene; V was cut back by 5 bases and J by 5 bases. Supplemented by reference TRBV29-1 and TRBJ1-1, the full variable domain reads SAVISQKPSRDICQRGTSLTIQCQVDSQVTMMFWYRQQPGQSLTLIATANQGSEATYESGFVIDKFPISRPNLTFSTLTVSNMSPEDSSIYLCSVRDSGRFTEAFFGQGTRLTVV.

This chain joins TRBV30 and TRBJ1-1; 10 bases map to TRBD1. Germline-derived CDR1 and CDR2 are GTSNPN and SVGIG (reference sequence). Trimming removed 0 bases from V and 11 bases from J; junction bases left unmatched: 9. This CDR3 is 14 amino acids long. CDR3 nucleotide sequence: TGTGCCTGGAGTGTACGGGTAGGGACAGGGGTCGCTTTCTTT. This gives the protein CAWSVRVGTGVAFF.

The chain combines TRBV9 with TRBJ1-1; possibly TRBD1 for D (5 bases). This CDR3 is built from 15 residues. V was cut by 0 bases and J by 6 bases, with 15 bases left in between. In germline, CDR1 is SGDLS, CDR2 YYNGEE. CDR3 in DNA: TGTGCCAGCAGCGTAGCTACCGGGACGGGGGCTGAAGCTTTCTTT. Translation gives CASSVATGTGAEAFF.

The chain recombines TRBV7-7 with TRBJ2-7; no firm D call. The CDR3 spans 11 residues. Germline CDR1 and CDR2: SSHAT and FNYEAQ (reference sequence). Trimming removed 1 base from V and 3 bases from J, with 1 base in between. The CDR3 DNA reads TGTGCCAGCAGCTTAGACTACGAGCAGTACGTC. Amino acid sequence: CASSLDYEQYV.

The chain links TRBV6-5 to TRBJ2-5; no clear D. The J call is in doubt because the DNA end fits TRBJ2-7 better. CDR3 length: 12 residues. The germline V gene has CDR1 MNHEY and CDR2 SVGAGI. In DNA, the CDR3 is TGTGCCAGCAGTTACGGCACCTACGAGCAGTACTTC. Translating gives CASSYGTYEQYF.

This rearrangement joins TRBV30 to TRBJ1-5; weak D call: TRBD1 (5 bases). The V gene lost 1 base and the J gene lost 6 bases, with 10 bases spanning the gap. The CDR3 has 13 residues. The germline gives CDR1 GTSNPN, CDR2 SVGIG (reference sequence). The CDR3 is CAWSGGYSQPQHF. The CDR3, as DNA: TGTGCCTGGAGTGGGGGGTATAGTCAGCCCCAGCATTTT.

The chain carries TRBV10-2 and TRBJ2-7, with TRBD2 matching over 10 bases. This CDR3 comprises 14 residues. The V segment lost 2 bases and the J segment 12 bases; nucleotides outside the gene matches: 10. CDR1 is WSHSY and CDR2 is SAAADI in the germline V gene. CDR3 DNA: TGCGCCAGCAGTGAGACTAGCGGGATAACGTTGGGGTACTTC. Translated, it gives CASSETSGITLGYF.

This clone has a handful of counts. The chain combines TRBV7-4 with TRBJ1-5; the D gene is possibly TRBD1 (5 bases). Germline CDR1 reads SGHVT; CDR2 reads SQSDAQ. CDR3 length: 19 residues. Trimming removed 4 bases at V and 2 bases at J, with 24 bases between. The CDR3 sequence: CASSWLPRASLYGNQPQHF. CDR3 in DNA: TGTGCCAGCAGCTGGTTACCCAGGGCATCCCTATACGGCAATCAGCCCCAGCATTTT.

The chain couples TRBV30 to TRBJ2-2, with D unresolved. V lost 2 bases to trimming and J lost 4 bases, with 5 bases between them. There are 12 residues in the CDR3. CDR1 GTSNPN and CDR2 SVGIG come from the germline V gene (reference sequence). The CDR3 loop reads CAWSTITGELFF. CDR3 in DNA: TGTGCCTGGAGTACCATCACCGGGGAGCTGTTTTTT.

J is TRBJ2-2 and V is TRBV30; 11 bases are shared with TRBD1. CDR1 and CDR2 (germline): GTSNPN, SVGIG (reference sequence). CDR3 length equals 17 residues. The CDR3 coding sequence is TGTGCTTCCACCCGGACAGGGGGCTTGTCGAACACCGGGGAGCTGTTTTTT. It encodes CASTRTGGLSNTGELFF.

The V gene is TRBV7-9, the J gene TRBJ2-7; TRBD1 matches 9 bases. Germline V lookup: CDR1 SEHNR, CDR2 FQNEAQ (reference sequence). Unmatched junction bases numbered 10, after V lost 5 bases and J lost 5 bases. This CDR3 is built from 15 residues. The CDR3 here is CASSDLGTGYHEQYF. The CDR3 nucleotides read TGTGCCAGCAGCGACCTCGGGACAGGGTACCACGAGCAGTACTTC.

This chain links TRBV2 with TRBJ1-5, with D uncertain. CDR1 SNHLY and CDR2 FYNNEI come from the germline V gene. The CDR3 totals 13 residues. The V and J ends lost 6 bases and 4 bases respectively, with 10 bases between them. CDR3 in amino acids: CASSLKENQPQHF. The CDR3 DNA follows: TGTGCCAGCAGCTTGAAGGAGAATCAGCCCCAGCATTTT.

The V call is TRBV13, the J call TRBJ1-6; 7 bases map to TRBD1. Trimming at V came to 4 bases and at J to 0 bases, leaving 6 bases not matched to a gene. Germline V lookup: CDR1 PRHDT, CDR2 FYEKMQ (reference sequence). The CDR3 extends over 17 amino acids. CDR3 region: CASSSLRGSSYNSPLHF. The CDR3 DNA follows: TGTGCCAGCAGCTCCCTCAGGGGGAGCTCCTATAATTCACCCCTCCACTTT.